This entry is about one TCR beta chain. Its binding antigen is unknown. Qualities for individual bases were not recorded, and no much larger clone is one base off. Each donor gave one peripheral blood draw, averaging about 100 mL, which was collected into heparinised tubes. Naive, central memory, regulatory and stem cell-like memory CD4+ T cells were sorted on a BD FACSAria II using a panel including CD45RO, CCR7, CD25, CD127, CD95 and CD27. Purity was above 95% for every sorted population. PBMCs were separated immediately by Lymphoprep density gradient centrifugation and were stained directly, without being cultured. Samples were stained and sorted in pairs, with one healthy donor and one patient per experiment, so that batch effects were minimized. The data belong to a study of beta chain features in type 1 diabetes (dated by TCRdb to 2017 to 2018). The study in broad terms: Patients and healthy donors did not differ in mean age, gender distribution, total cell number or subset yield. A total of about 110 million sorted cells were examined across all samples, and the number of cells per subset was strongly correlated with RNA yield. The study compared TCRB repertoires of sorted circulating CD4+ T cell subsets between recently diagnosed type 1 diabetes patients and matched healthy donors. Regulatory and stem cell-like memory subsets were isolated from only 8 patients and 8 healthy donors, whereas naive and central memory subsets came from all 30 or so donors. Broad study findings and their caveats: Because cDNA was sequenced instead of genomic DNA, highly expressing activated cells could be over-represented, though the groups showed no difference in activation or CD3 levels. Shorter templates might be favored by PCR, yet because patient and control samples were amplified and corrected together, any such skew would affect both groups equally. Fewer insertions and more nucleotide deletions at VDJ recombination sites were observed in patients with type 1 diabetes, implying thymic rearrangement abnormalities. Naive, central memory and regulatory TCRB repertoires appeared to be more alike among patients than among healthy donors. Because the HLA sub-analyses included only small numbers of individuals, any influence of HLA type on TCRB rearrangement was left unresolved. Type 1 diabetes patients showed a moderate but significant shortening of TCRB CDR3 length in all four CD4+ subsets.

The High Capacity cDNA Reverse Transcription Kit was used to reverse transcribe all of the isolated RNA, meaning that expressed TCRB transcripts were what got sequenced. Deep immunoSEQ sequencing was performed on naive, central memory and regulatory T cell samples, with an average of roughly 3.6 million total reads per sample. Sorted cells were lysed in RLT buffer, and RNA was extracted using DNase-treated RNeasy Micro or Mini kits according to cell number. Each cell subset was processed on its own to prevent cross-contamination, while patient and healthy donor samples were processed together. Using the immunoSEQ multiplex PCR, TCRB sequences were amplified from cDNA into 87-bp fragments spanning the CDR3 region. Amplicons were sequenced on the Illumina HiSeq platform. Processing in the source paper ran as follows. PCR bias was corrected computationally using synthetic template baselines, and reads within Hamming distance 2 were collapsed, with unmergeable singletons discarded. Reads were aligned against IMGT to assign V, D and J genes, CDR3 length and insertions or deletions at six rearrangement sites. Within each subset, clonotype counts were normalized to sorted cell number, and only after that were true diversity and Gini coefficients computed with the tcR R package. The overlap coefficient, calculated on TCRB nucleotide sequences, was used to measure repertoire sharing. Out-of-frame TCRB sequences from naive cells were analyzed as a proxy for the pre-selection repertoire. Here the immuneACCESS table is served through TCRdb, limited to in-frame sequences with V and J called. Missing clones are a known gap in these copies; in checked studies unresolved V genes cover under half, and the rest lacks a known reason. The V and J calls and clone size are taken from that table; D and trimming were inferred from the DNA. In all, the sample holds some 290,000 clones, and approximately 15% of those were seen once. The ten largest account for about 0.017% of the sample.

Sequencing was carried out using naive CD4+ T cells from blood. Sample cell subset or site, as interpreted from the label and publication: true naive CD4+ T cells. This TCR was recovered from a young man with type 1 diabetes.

The DNA sequence follows: TGTGCCAGCAGTTACTCGTCGACAGGGGGGTGGCCCCAGCATTTT. This encodes CASSYSSTGGWPQHF. The chain links TRBV6-5 with TRBJ1-5; 9 bases in the middle match TRBD1. There are 15 amino acids in the CDR3, from cysteine to phenylalanine inclusive. The DNA shown is the 45-base CDR3, in frame from base 1. V is trimmed back by 0 bases and J by 9 bases, and the junction contains 6 bases that no gene match accounts for. CDR1 and CDR2 are drawn from the germline V gene: MNHEY, SVGAGI.